This entry features one T cell receptor (beta chain) sequence. Its antigen remains unidentified. Per-base qualities were not stored, and no clone one base away is much larger. This entry comes from a study of blood T cell repertoires in COVID-19 (dated by TCRdb to the early 2020s). Study-wide context: The collaborator samples originated in the United States, Italy and Spain and spanned the acute and convalescent phases of COVID-19. The material from the prospective study consisted of cDNA or gDNA derived from T cells, B-cell-depleted T cells, or PBMCs. Deeply sampled blood TCRbeta repertoires from subjects exposed to, actively infected with, or recovered from COVID-19 were included in the dataset. The repertoires were released in a freely available public database meant as a resource for research on the immune response to SARS-CoV-2. The samples were drawn from the first 160 participants of the ongoing ImmuneRACE study and from 1,254 subjects provided by 6 global collaborators. Nearly every sample came with metadata listing a de-identified subject ID, COVID-19 status, age in years and sex. Where available, HLA class I and class II types were taken from metadata supplied by the sample provider and were not determined by assay-based typing.

At one collaborating source in Seattle, patients were enrolled during active infection and were followed longitudinally through the course of disease. The collaborating institutions used their own protocols to collect whole blood in K2EDTA tubes. For TCRbeta analysis, collaborators shipped samples in one of three forms: frozen whole blood, isolated PBMCs, or DNA extracted from either of those sample types. General study outcomes and caveats: Clinical and demographic metadata were provided uncurated, with the amount varying by source and participant.

CDR1 and CDR2, per the germline V gene, are SGHTA and FQGTGA. Trimmed from V: 2 bases; trimmed from J: 2 bases; junction bases lacking a gene match: 11. The CDR3, cysteine through phenylalanine, is 20 amino acids long. Here the CDR3 DNA is all that survives: 60 bases in frame from base 1. TCRbeta CDR3 regions were amplified from genomic DNA by means of the immunoSEQ Assay, a bias-controlled multiplex PCR. The original methods were these. The number of nucleated cells in each sample was estimated by amplification of reference gene primers within the assay. Sequence reads were collapsed and filtered to measure the absolute abundance of every unique TCRbeta CDR3 rearrangement. Productive Simpson clonality was computed per sample as the square root of Simpson's diversity index over productive rearrangements. TCRdb limited this immuneACCESS table to in-frame rearrangements with V and J called. A share of clones is missing; checked studies link under half to unresolved V genes, and the rest is unexplained. The V and J calls and the clone size are those of that table, but D and trimming were determined from the DNA. In this sample the table shows approximately 330,000 clones, roughly 90% of which occur a single time. The top ten hold around 8.9% of the sample.

The rearranged chain carries TRBV7-3 and TRBJ2-5, and TRBD2 matches 16 of the central bases. The material sequenced was peripheral blood. This receptor was identified in a man younger than 45 with COVID-19, enrolled during active disease. The CDR3 region: CASSLAGLAGGARGQETQYF. The DNA is TGTGCCAGCAGCTTAGCGGGACTAGCGGGGGGGGCTCGTGGGCAAGAGACCCAGTACTTC.